This T cell receptor (beta chain) is from a study of blood T cell repertoires in COVID-19. On the study more broadly: Material from acute and convalescent COVID-19 was sourced from the United States, Italy and Spain. T cells, B-cell-depleted T cells, or PBMCs provided the cDNA or gDNA that served as material.

Original handling: The assay estimated nucleated cells by amplifying reference gene primers. Some clones are missing from TCRdb's copy, which holds only in-frame ones; the method was immunoSEQ multiplex PCR. That table gives V, J and clone size, and the DNA gave D and trimming. The sample lists about 64,000 clones; around 76% were seen once. The CDR3 covers 13 residues. With V trimmed by 5 bases and J by 5 bases, 3 bases remained unmatched. Germline values: CDR1 SGHRS, CDR2 YFSETQ. The source material was peripheral blood. This clonotype was obtained from a human donor in a cohort sampled during active COVID-19. The rearrangement joins TRBV5-1 to TRBJ2-1; 8 nucleotides align to TRBD2. CDR3 loop: CASRKRGNNEQFF. The CDR3 nucleotides read TGCGCCAGCAGAAAGCGGGGGAACAATGAGCAGTTCTTC.